A selection of T cell receptor beta chains follows, all from one sample in a study of OX40 agonist ivuxolimab in advanced cancers. Measured with immunoSEQ multiplex PCR; TCRdb has only the in-frame clones, and not every one. This table holds tens of thousands of clones, around 87% found once. Material: CD4+ or CD8+ T cells sorted from blood, obtained in a trial of the OX40 agonist ivuxolimab. These receptor sequences come from an adult with an advanced solid tumor such as melanoma, head and neck, liver or kidney cancer. Each CDR3 is given without its conserved first and last residue. The order of the fields is J gene, CDR3 length, V gene, CDR3 protein.

TRBJ1-2 12 TRBV6-5 ASSYSTDLYGYT
TRBJ1-1 12 TRBV7-3 ASSIDRLNTEAF
TRBJ2-7 12 TRBV10-3 AISGGGTSSEQY
TRBJ1-5 12 TRBV5-1 ASSLTGGYQPQH
TRBJ1-3 11 TRBV6-1 ASIRGWGNTIY
TRBJ1-5 12 TRBV6-5 ASSRQGARQPQH
TRBJ2-2 15 TRBV5-4 ASSGPSGSKGTGELF
TRBJ1-3 13 TRBV18 ASSPITGSGNTIY
TRBJ1-5 14 TRBV4-1 ASSQSLIQANQPQH
TRBJ2-5 10 TRBV30 AWSVSRETQY
TRBJ1-6 11 TRBV2 ASRAGFNSPLH
TRBJ1-1 7 TRBV11-2 ASSLMAF
TRBJ1-1 13 TRBV6-6 ASSTSRAPNTEAF
TRBJ1-1 11 TRBV7-9 ASSFRAAPEAF
TRBJ2-7 13 TRBV7-2 ASSPQSGTSYEQY
TRBJ1-2 10 TRBV28 ASSWRGPGYT
TRBJ1-4 12 TRBV6-6 ASRTETAFEKLF
TRBJ1-6 11 TRBV7-8 ASSLGYNSPLH
TRBJ2-5 11 TRBV5-8 ASSLHKQETQY
TRBJ1-5 15 TRBV10-3 AISESDSYYSNQPQH
TRBJ1-5 17 TRBV19 ASSIWLRRAPYSNQPQH
TRBJ2-5 11 TRBV6-6 ASNLDGEETQY
TRBJ1-5 11 TRBV7-2 ASSTVTGGPQH
TRBJ2-7 12 TRBV9 ASSRQGVSYEQY
TRBJ2-7 13 TRBV10-3 AISEYSVSSYEQY
TRBJ1-2 11 TRBV11-2 ASSRLRKDGYT
TRBJ1-1 13 TRBV19 ASSIAAGENTEAF
TRBJ1-2 12 TRBV6-1 ASSEVGVGYGYT
TRBJ2-1 16 TRBV5-4 ASSLPSGVGLSDNEQF
TRBJ2-7 12 TRBV29-1 SVETNLRGGEQY
TRBJ1-5 11 TRBV29-1 SVGGQVNQPQH
TRBJ2-3 13 TRBV10-3 AISESLTLTDTQY
TRBJ1-2 15 TRBV9 ASSVATGGQGSYGYT
TRBJ2-3 12 TRBV7-8 ASRRQPSTDTQY
TRBJ2-3 11 TRBV11-3 ASGDPGTDTQY
TRBJ2-7 14 TRBV27 ASSPHTSGSPYEQY
TRBJ2-2 10 TRBV28 ASSLTHGELF
TRBJ2-7 13 TRBV4-2 ASSQERDSPYEQY
TRBJ1-1 13 TRBV7-9 ASSFEALGNTEAF
TRBJ2-7 10 TRBV7-9 ASSHREYEQY